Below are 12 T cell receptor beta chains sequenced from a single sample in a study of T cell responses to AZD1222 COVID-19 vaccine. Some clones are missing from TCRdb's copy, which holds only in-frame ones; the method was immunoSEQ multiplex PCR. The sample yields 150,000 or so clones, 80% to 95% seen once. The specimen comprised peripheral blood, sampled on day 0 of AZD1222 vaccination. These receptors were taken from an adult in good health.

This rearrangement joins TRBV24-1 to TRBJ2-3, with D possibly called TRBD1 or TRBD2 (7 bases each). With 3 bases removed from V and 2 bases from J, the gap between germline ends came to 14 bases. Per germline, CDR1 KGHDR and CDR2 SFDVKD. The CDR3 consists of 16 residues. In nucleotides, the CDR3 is TGTGCCACCAGTGATCCCACAGGGGACTACACAGATACGCAGTATTTT. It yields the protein CATSDPTGDYTDTQYF.

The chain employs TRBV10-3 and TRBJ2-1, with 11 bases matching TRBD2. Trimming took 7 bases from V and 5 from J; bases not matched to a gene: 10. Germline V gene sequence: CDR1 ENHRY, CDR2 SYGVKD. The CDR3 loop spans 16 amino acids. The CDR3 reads CAITVTSGSANNEQFF. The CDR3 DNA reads TGTGCCATCACCGTCACTAGCGGGAGTGCCAACAATGAGCAGTTCTTC.

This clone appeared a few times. CDR3 region: CASSEDSGDGYTF. The CDR3 region has the DNA TGTGCCAGCAGCGAAGATTCTGGGGATGGCTACACCTTC. The rearrangement uses TRBV9 and TRBJ1-2, with D unclear. Between the trimmed V and J ends, which lost 3 bases and 6 bases, there was a span of 12 bases. This CDR3 spans 13 amino acids. CDR1 is SGDLS and CDR2 is YYNGEE in the germline V gene.

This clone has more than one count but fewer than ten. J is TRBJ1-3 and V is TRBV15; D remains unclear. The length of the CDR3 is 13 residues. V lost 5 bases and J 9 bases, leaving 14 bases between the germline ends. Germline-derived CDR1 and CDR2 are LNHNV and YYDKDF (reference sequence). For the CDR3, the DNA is TGTGCCACCAGCGGGGAAACCAGGCGCACCATATATTTT. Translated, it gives CATSGETRRTIYF.

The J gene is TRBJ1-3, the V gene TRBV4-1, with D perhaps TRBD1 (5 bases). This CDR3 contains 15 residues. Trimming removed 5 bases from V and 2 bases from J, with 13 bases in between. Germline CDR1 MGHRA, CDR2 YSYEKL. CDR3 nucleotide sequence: TGCGCCAGCAGCAATCCGGCCAGGGCTGGAAACACCATATATTTT. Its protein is CASSNPARAGNTIYF.

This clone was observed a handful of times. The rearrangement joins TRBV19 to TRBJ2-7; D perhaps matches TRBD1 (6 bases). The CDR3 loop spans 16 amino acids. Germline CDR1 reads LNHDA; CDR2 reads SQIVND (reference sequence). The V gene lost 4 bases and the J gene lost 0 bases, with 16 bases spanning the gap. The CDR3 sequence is CASSNLGWDTSYEQYF. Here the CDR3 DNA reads TGTGCCAGTAGTAACTTGGGCTGGGACACCTCCTACGAGCAGTACTTC.

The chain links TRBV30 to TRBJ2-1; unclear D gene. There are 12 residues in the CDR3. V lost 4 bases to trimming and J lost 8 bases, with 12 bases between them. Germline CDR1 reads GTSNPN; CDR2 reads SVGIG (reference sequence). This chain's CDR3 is CAWTTLQHEQFF. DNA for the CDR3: TGTGCCTGGACAACTCTGCAGCATGAGCAGTTCTTC. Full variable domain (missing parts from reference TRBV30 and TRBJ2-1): SQTIHQWPATLVQPVGSPLSLECTVEGTSNPNLYWYRQAAGRGLQLLFYSVGIGQISSEVPQNLSASRPQDRQFILSSKKLLLSDSGFYLCAWTTLQHEQFFGPGTRLTVL.

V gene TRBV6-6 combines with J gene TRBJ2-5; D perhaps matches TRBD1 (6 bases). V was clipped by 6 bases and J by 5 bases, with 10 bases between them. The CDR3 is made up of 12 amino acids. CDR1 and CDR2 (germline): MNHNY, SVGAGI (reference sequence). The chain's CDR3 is CASRTTGETQYF. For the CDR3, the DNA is TGTGCCAGCAGAACAACAGGGGAGACCCAGTACTTC.

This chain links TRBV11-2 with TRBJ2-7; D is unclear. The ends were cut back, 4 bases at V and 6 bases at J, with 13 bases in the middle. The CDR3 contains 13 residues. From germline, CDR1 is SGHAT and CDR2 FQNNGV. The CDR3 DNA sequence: TGTGCCAGCAGCTCCGAGGACCGCGGCGAGCAGTACTTC. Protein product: CASSSEDRGEQYF.

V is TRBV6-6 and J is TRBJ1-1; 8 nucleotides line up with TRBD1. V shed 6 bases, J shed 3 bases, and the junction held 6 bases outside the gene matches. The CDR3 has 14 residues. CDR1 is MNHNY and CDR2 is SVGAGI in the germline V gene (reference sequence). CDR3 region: CASRGQERDTEAFF. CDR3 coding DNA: TGTGCCAGCAGGGGACAGGAACGGGACACTGAAGCTTTCTTT.

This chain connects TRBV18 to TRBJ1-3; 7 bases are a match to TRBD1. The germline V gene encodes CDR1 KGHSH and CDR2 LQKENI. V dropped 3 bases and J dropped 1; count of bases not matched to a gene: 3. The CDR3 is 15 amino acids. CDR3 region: CASSPNRGSGNTIYF. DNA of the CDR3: TGTGCCAGCTCACCCAACAGGGGATCTGGAAACACCATATATTTT.

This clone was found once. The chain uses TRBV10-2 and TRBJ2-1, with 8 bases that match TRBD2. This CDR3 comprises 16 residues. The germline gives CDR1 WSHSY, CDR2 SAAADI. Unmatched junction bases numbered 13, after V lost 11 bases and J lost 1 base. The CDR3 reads CAVPAPVAGSYNEQFF. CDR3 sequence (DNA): TGCGCCGTCCCAGCACCGGTAGCGGGGTCCTACAATGAGCAGTTCTTC.